These 22 T cell receptor beta chains share one sample of origin, sequenced in a study of vaccination and CD4 T cells after COVID-19. Treatment given: approximately nine-day PBMC culture with coronavirus spike peptide pools or control peptides (ViraFEST assay). Their antigens are not known. Sequence data for DNA of cultured CD4+ T cells were generated by the Oncomine TCR Beta short-read assay. TCRdb re-analysed the PCR reads in MiXCR, keeping a single row per CDR3 protein. This sample has fewer than 20,000 distinct CDR3 sequences; less than 65% occur once, and the top ten carry about 13%. Sequenced sample: CD4+ T cells from blood, cultured in vitro. These receptors all come from a human donor who had recovered from COVID-19.

The table lists this clonotype with a few counts. The J gene is TRBJ2-2, the V gene TRBV7-6; TRBD1 agrees at 9 bases. V trimming: 4 bases; J trimming: 6 bases; junction bases outside the gene matches: 6. The CDR3 spans 15 residues. Germline assignment: CDR1 SGHVS and CDR2 FNYEAQ. CDR3 residues: CASSWGTGNAGELFF. The DNA for the CDR3 is TGTGCCAGCAGCTGGGGGACAGGGAATGCCGGGGAGCTGTTTTTT.

The chain carries TRBV14 and TRBJ2-2; D gene uncertain. Trimming cost V 4 bases and J 4 bases, with 4 bases left between them. Looked up from germline, CDR1 is SGHDN and CDR2 is FVKESK. This CDR3 has 12 amino acids. The CDR3 reads CASSPGTGELFF. Written as DNA, the CDR3 is TGTGCCAGCAGCCCCGGCACCGGGGAGCTGTTTTTT.

The rearrangement links TRBV24-1 to TRBJ2-5, with 7 bases lining up with TRBD1. CDR3 size: 15 residues. Germline V lookup: CDR1 KGHDR, CDR2 SFDVKD. J lost 3 bases, V lost 5 bases, and 8 bases had no gene match. The DNA of the CDR3 is TGTGCCACCAGTGGGGGGACAGACCCGAAAGAGACCCAGTACTTC. Translating it yields CATSGGTDPKETQYF.

The chain joins TRBV19 to TRBJ2-1; TRBD2 aligns across 9 bases. The J segment lost 4 bases and the V segment lost 7 bases, leaving 8 bases of the junction unmatched. The CDR3 sequence is 15 residues long. CDR1 is LNHDA, CDR2 SQIVND, per germline (reference sequence). CDR3 protein: CASTRAGGPYNEQFF. The CDR3 DNA is TGTGCCAGTACCAGAGCGGGGGGACCTTACAATGAGCAGTTCTTC.

V and J are TRBV27 and TRBJ2-7; a possible D gene is TRBD1 (6 bases). CDR1 and CDR2 (germline): MNHEY, SMNVEV (reference sequence). V dropped 5 bases and J dropped 3 bases, with 20 bases sitting between them. This CDR3 has 16 residues. CDR3 sequence: CASSPPPGVAGYEQYF. CDR3 coding DNA: TGTGCCAGCAGTCCCCCCCCAGGGGTAGCCGGCTACGAGCAGTACTTC.

V is TRBV5-1 and J is TRBJ2-5, with 11 nucleotides matching TRBD2. V gave up 4 bases and J gave up 5 bases; unmatched junction bases: 7. Germline CDR1 and CDR2: SGHRS and YFSETQ. The CDR3 sequence is 15 residues long. This CDR3 reads CASSETSGSFETQYF. CDR3 DNA: TGCGCCAGCAGCGAAACTAGCGGGAGCTTCGAGACCCAGTACTTC.

V usage is TRBV24-1 and J usage is TRBJ2-5; 9 nucleotides agree with TRBD2. Germline values: CDR1 KGHDR, CDR2 SFDVKD. The CDR3 spans 15 residues. J gave up 4 bases and V 1 base, and 3 bases lay outside the gene matches. CDR3 nucleotides: TGTGCCACCAGTGATTTCGAGCGGGAGGCAGAGACCCAGTACTTC. It is translated as CATSDFEREAETQYF.

This sequence joins TRBV24-1 and TRBJ1-1; D is unresolved. Trimming cost V 6 bases and J 1 base, with 8 bases left between them. Germline CDR1 is KGHDR and CDR2 is SFDVKD. CDR3 length: 13 amino acids. CDR3 residues: CATSHKTNTEAFF. The CDR3 DNA reads TGTGCCACCAGTCACAAGACGAACACTGAAGCTTTCTTT.

The rearrangement links TRBV5-1 to TRBJ2-7; D gene uncertain. With 0 bases removed from V and 10 bases from J, the gap between germline ends came to 14 bases. From germline, CDR1 is SGHRS and CDR2 YFSETQ. This CDR3 spans 13 amino acids. Here the CDR3 reads CASSLDVQTSQYF. CDR3 nucleotides: TGCGCCAGCAGCTTGGACGTACAGACGAGCCAGTACTTC.

This sequence joins TRBV20-1 and TRBJ1-1; 9 nucleotides agree with TRBD1. Germline assignment: CDR1 DFQATT and CDR2 SNEGSKA (reference sequence). Germline trimming cut 3 bases from V and 7 bases from J; bases unmatched to any gene: 6. The CDR3 contains 13 residues. The CDR3 nucleotides are TGCAGTGCTAGTCCCGGGACAGGGTTTGAAGCTTTCTTT. As protein: CSASPGTGFEAFF.

The sample holds a few counts of this clonotype. V gene TRBV20-1 combines with J gene TRBJ2-1; D unresolved. The CDR3 extends over 15 amino acids. Looked up from germline, CDR1 is DFQATT and CDR2 is SNEGSKA (reference sequence). The V end lost 4 bases, the J end lost 7 bases, and 20 bases lay between the germline ends. In nucleotides, the CDR3 is TGCAGTGCTAAATACCGGGCCCTTCCAGCGAATGAGCAGTTCTTC. This translates into CSAKYRALPANEQFF.

This chain links TRBV18 with TRBJ1-2; maybe TRBD1 (5 bases). Germline V gives CDR1 KGHSH, CDR2 LQKENI. V was shortened by 1 base and J by 1 base, with 13 bases between the two germline ends. The length of the CDR3 is 16 residues. CDR3 residues: CASSPLPTDSNYGYTF. The CDR3 nucleotides are TGTGCCAGCTCACCACTCCCGACCGACAGTAACTATGGCTACACCTTC.

V gene TRBV21-1 combines with J gene TRBJ1-2; the D call in the table, TRBD1, was not verified against the DNA. TRBV21-1 is noted as a pseudogene. The CDR3 runs 13 residues. Written as DNA, the CDR3 is TGTGCCAGCAGCAAAGACAGGGGCTATGGCTACACCTTC. Amino acid sequence: CASSKDRGYGYTF.

The table lists this clonotype with a few counts. The chain recombines TRBV19 with TRBJ2-1; D is unresolved. Germline V gene data show CDR1 as LNHDA and CDR2 as SQIVND (reference sequence). The CDR3 runs 15 residues. Trimming removed 1 base from V and 0 bases from J, with 7 bases in between. In DNA form, the CDR3 reads TGTGCCAGTAGTATAGCCGCGAGCTCCTACAATGAGCAGTTCTTC. It yields the protein CASSIAASSYNEQFF.

V gene TRBV4-1 combines with J gene TRBJ1-1; D is undetermined. Germline loops: CDR1 MGHRA, CDR2 YSYEKL. V lost 6 bases and J lost 0, with 11 bases in between. The CDR3 is 14 amino acids. CDR3 DNA: TGCGCCAGCAGAGTTCCCGGGATGAACACTGAAGCTTTCTTT. It translates to CASRVPGMNTEAFF.

This clonotype was counted a single time. The V gene is TRBV28, the J gene TRBJ1-5; D not resolved. The V end was cut by 6 bases, the J end by 3 bases, with 6 bases between. Per the germline V gene, CDR1 is MDHEN and CDR2 is SYDVKM. The CDR3 contains 12 residues. The CDR3 coding sequence is TGTGCCAGCAGGGGAATCAATCAGCCCCAGCATTTT. Translated, it gives CASRGINQPQHF.

Only a few counts were recorded for this clonotype. The chain's CDR3 is CSARDPLAGVNEQFF. In DNA, the CDR3 is TGCAGTGCTAGAGATCCGCTAGCGGGAGTAAATGAGCAGTTCTTC. The rearrangement joins TRBV20-1 to TRBJ2-1; 10 bases fit TRBD2. Germline V lookup: CDR1 DFQATT, CDR2 SNEGSKA (reference sequence). After removal of 0 bases from V and 7 bases from J, the junction contained 6 bases not matched to a gene. This CDR3 spans 15 amino acids.

This rearrangement joins TRBV11-2 to TRBJ1-2; D may be TRBD1 (5 bases). Germline V gene data show CDR1 as SGHAT and CDR2 as FQNNGV. The CDR3 loop spans 14 amino acids. V lost 1 base and J lost 8, with 14 bases in between. The DNA for the CDR3 is TGTGCCAGCAGCTTAGGAACGGTGACAGAGGGCTACACCTTC. Protein product: CASSLGTVTEGYTF.

The chain carries TRBV11-2 and TRBJ2-5; 8 nucleotides line up with TRBD2. After removal of 4 bases from V and 5 bases from J, the junction contained 6 bases not matched to a gene. The CDR3 spans 14 residues. From germline, CDR1 is SGHAT and CDR2 FQNNGV. CDR3 coding DNA: TGTGCCAGCAGCTCCAGACTAGCGAGGGAGACCCAGTACTTC. It translates to CASSSRLARETQYF.

This chain joins TRBV20-1 and TRBJ2-7; no clear D. The germline CDR1 and CDR2 sequences are DFQATT and SNEGSKA (reference sequence). This CDR3 has 13 amino acids. Trimming shortened V by 0 bases and J by 0 bases, and 6 bases separated the two germline ends. The CDR3 here is CSARDESSYEQYF. CDR3 nucleotides: TGCAGTGCTAGAGATGAGAGCTCCTACGAGCAGTACTTC.

The chain is built from TRBV11-3 and TRBJ1-1; 8 nucleotides line up with TRBD1. J was trimmed by 1 base and V by 5 bases; bases with no gene match: 9. CDR1 SGHNT and CDR2 YENEEA come from the germline V gene. This CDR3 spans 16 amino acids. Here the CDR3 reads CASSTGTGARNTEAFF. In DNA form, the CDR3 reads TGTGCCAGCAGCACAGGGACAGGTGCGAGGAACACTGAAGCTTTCTTT.

The chain couples TRBV12-3 or TRBV12-4 to TRBJ2-3; D ambiguous. CDR3 length: 12 amino acids. Trimming stripped 3 bases from V and 5 bases from J, with 6 bases between. The CDR3 loop reads CASSFRRDTQYF. The CDR3 coding sequence is TGTGCCAGCAGTTTTAGGAGAGATACGCAGTATTTT.